This TCR beta chain appears in the sequencing data of a study of T cell clonotyping in hematopoietic cell transplantation. General observations from the study: Graft donor and pretransplant recipient Inverse Simpson Index values predicted broader posttransplant TCR diversity.

The sample's time point: recipient sample about 28 days before transplant, after cytoreduction. Only in-frame clones appear in the TCRdb table, and some are missing; sequencing was by immunoSEQ multiplex PCR. The sample carries 11,000 or so clones, more than 90% recorded once. The CDR3 covers 15 residues. Trimming removed 2 bases from V and 3 bases from J, with 13 bases in between. In its sample, this clone was seen once. Antigen specificity is unknown. The TCR originated in a woman in her forties with acute myeloid leukemia. Some clones in this sample may be carry-over from other donors' samples. The specimen was peripheral blood mononuclear cells, collected before stem cell transplant. V and J are TRBV23-1 and TRBJ2-5, with TRBD1 as a possible D gene (6 bases). TRBV23-1 is given ORF status, its function remaining uncertain. CDR3 sequence: CASSQIRDTEETQYF. The CDR3 DNA sequence: TGCGCCAGCAGTCAAATTCGGGACACCGAAGAGACCCAGTACTTC.